This paragraph reports one T cell receptor beta chain. Its antigen remains unidentified. The ends were cut back, 2 bases at V and 1 base at J, with 10 bases in the middle. CDR3 length: 15 amino acids. CDR1 and CDR2 (germline): SEHNR, FQNEAQ (reference sequence). These data originate in a study of T cells in Graves' hyperthyroidism and ophthalmopathy. Study-level information: Specimen type is peripheral blood, collected at initial diagnosis prior to any treatment.

Uncontrolled infection, other autoimmune disease, pregnancy or lactation excluded patients. An approximately 10 ml volume of fresh peripheral blood provided the PBMCs. RNA transcripts yielded amplified TCR beta CDR3 regions. First-round RT-PCR targeting the TCR CDR3 was performed with the HTBI primer set. One entry per CDR3 protein, called by TCRdb with MiXCR from the multiplex PCR reads. Of some 350,000 distinct CDR3 sequences listed, approximately 14% are singletons. Overall study results and limits: Most expanded thyroid clonotypes above 0.001 also appeared in blood.

The specimen sequenced was blood. The chain employs TRBV7-9 and TRBJ2-3; unclear D gene. This clonotype was sampled from a woman aged 60-75 years with Graves' ophthalmopathy. CDR3 residues: CASSLIRSGTDTQYF. The CDR3 DNA sequence: TGTGCCAGCAGCTTAATAAGGAGTGGCACAGATACGCAGTATTTT.